This T cell receptor (beta chain) was captured by sequencing in a study of human T cells and chemical hapten exposure. Turning to the study itself: Patch tests put 0.01% DPC on the upper back, and the results were checked at 6 days. Patients, a majority of them female, were diagnosed with alopecia areata, totalis or universalis.

CDR3 length: 18 amino acids. Ten or more counts support this clonotype. TCRdb reanalysed the RACE reads using MiXCR and keeps one entry per CDR3 protein. This table holds approximately 50,000 distinct CDR3 sequences, about 9.6% found once. Time point: pre-sensitization, week 0. Treatment in this sample: therapeutic diphenylcyclopropenone sensitization with weekly scalp DPC. Unfractionated whole blood was the source from which total RNA was extracted. The input for sequencing was whole blood, taken in connection with sensitization to the hapten diphenylcyclopropenone (DPC). The sequence came from a woman aged 25-40 years with alopecia areata. Some clones in this sample may be carry-over from other donors' samples. This chain uses TRBV21-1 with TRBJ1-5; TRBD1, the table's D call, lacks a check against the DNA. TRBV21-1 corresponds to a pseudogene. The CDR3 sequence: CAITPGTGVGDENQPQHF. CDR3 bases: TGTGCCATAACTCCCGGGACAGGGGTAGGAGATGAAAATCAGCCCCAGCATTTT.